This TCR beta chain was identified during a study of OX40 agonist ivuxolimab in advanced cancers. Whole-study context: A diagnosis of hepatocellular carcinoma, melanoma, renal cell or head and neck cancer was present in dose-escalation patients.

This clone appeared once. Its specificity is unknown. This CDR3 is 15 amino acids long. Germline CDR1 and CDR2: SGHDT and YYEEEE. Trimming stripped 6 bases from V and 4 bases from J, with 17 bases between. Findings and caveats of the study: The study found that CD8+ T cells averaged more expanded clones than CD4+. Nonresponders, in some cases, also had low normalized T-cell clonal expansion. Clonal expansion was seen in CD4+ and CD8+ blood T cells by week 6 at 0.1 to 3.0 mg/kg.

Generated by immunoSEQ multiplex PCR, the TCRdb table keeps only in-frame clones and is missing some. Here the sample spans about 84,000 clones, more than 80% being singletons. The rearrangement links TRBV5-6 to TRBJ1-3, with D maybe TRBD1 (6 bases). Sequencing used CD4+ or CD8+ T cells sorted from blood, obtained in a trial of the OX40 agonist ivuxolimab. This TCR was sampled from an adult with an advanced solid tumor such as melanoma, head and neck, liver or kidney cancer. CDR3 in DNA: TGTGCCAGCACCCTCCTCGACAGGACAGGAAACACCATATATTTT. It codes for CASTLLDRTGNTIYF.